This T cell receptor beta chain derives from a study of Ad26.COV2.S vaccination and SARS-CoV-2 variants. The V end was cut by 5 bases, the J end by 4 bases, with 12 bases between. Germline V gene data show CDR1 as SEHNR and CDR2 as FQNEAQ (reference sequence). This CDR3 has 15 amino acids. Generated by immunoSEQ multiplex PCR, the TCRdb table keeps only in-frame clones and is missing some. This table holds a few hundred thousand clones, about nine tenths found once. Treatment here: some 19 received Ad26.COV2.S at low or high dose, single or two shots; roughly 5 received placebo; per-sample allocation not given. Each sample was drawn 63 days after the first injection (of vaccine or placebo).

The source was peripheral blood, collected in a trial of Ad26.COV2.S vaccine versus placebo. This TCR was recovered from a person aged 18-65 years who received the Ad26.COV2.S COVID-19 vaccine or a placebo. This chain links TRBV7-9 with TRBJ2-6; D is perhaps TRBD1 (6 bases). The CDR3 protein is CASSPPGTGANVLTF. The DNA of the CDR3 is TGTGCCAGCAGCCCCCCAGGGACAGGGGCCAACGTCCTGACTTTC.